The clone carrying this TCR beta chain was found once. These data come from a study of blood T cell repertoires in COVID-19. As for the study in general: PBMCs, B-cell-depleted T cells, or T cells were the source of the cDNA or gDNA that made up the material.

Original handling: Cell counts per sample came from amplifying reference gene primers. Using immunoSEQ multiplex PCR, the repertoire was profiled, and TCRdb retains in-frame clones only, with some absent. Clone size and V and J calls were adopted from that table, with D and trimming inferred from the DNA. In the table there are 23,000 or so clones, around 82% of which are singletons. The TCR was taken from a human donor in a cohort sampled during active COVID-19. Sample: peripheral blood.

The DNA for the CDR3 is TGTGCCACTAGGGACGGCGGGGGAACTGAAGCTTTCTTT. Translating gives CATRDGGGTEAFF. The chain recombines TRBV19 with TRBJ1-1; D is possibly TRBD1 (5 bases). Trimming cost V 10 bases and J 5 bases, with 17 bases left between them. Germline values: CDR1 LNHDA, CDR2 SQIVND (reference sequence). The CDR3 totals 13 residues.